The rows below give T cell receptor beta chains drawn from one sample of a study of cytomegalovirus exposure and HLA in healthy donors. Using immunoSEQ multiplex PCR, the repertoire was profiled, and TCRdb retains in-frame clones only, with some absent. The sample includes a few hundred thousand clones, around 89% of them seen just once. The sequencing input was PBMCs. Receptors were obtained from a woman aged 18-29 years in good health and CMV-seronegative. Both conserved end residues are part of each CDR3. The D gene is left open where the match is weak. Size is stated for part of the rows, as once, few or many counts, or as a class when the clone is expanded.

CDR3nt | CDR3aa | abundance | d_gene | j_gene | v_gene
TGCGCCAGCAGCTTGGGACAGGGACACTCCTACGAGCAGTACTTC | CASSLGQGHSYEQYF | - | TRBD1 | TRBJ2-7 | TRBV5-1
TGTGCCGTCACGAGGACAGCTAACACTGAAGCTTTCTTT | CAVTRTANTEAFF | - | - | TRBJ1-1 | TRBV10-3
TGCGCCAGCAGCTACCCGGGACAGGCTGTCTACGAGCAGTACTTC | CASSYPGQAVYEQYF | - | TRBD1 | TRBJ2-7 | TRBV4-1
TGCGCCAGCAGCCAAGCTGGGGCGGGAAACTCCTACGAGCAGTACTTC | CASSQAGAGNSYEQYF | - | - | TRBJ2-7 | TRBV4-3
TGTGCCAGCAGCAGCCCCAACTATGGCTACACCTTC | CASSSPNYGYTF | - | - | TRBJ1-2 | TRBV5-6
TGTGCCAGCACCGAGGACAGGGGTGGAAACACCATATATTTT | CASTEDRGGNTIYF | few | TRBD1 | TRBJ1-3 | TRBV2
TGTGCCAGCAGCTTATTGGGTGGAGCGGGAGGAGGGCAGTATTTT | CASSLLGGAGGGQYF | - | TRBD2 | TRBJ2-3 | TRBV11-3
TGTGCCAGCAGTCCCCGCGGTGGCACCGGGGAGCTGTTTTTT | CASSPRGGTGELFF | once | - | TRBJ2-2 | TRBV25-1
TGCGCCAGCAGCCCGGGTACTGAAGCTTTCTTT | CASSPGTEAFF | once | - | TRBJ1-1 | TRBV5-1
TGTGCCAGCAGGCGCAGGGACACGTCGAACACCGGGGAGCTGTTTTTT | CASRRRDTSNTGELFF | - | - | TRBJ2-2 | TRBV7-6
TGTGCCAGCAGCTTAGCGCTCGGGGATCAAGAGACCCAGTACTTC | CASSLALGDQETQYF | - | - | TRBJ2-5 | TRBV7-2
TGTGCCAGCAGCTTGGCAGGGCCCTACAGGGGGGAGCTGTTTTTT | CASSLAGPYRGELFF | - | - | TRBJ2-2 | TRBV7-2
TGTGCCAGCAGCTTAACAGGACTAGCGTACAATGAGCAGTTCTTC | CASSLTGLAYNEQFF | - | TRBD2 | TRBJ2-1 | TRBV7-9
TGTGCCAGCAGGCGGACAGGGGGGGCCTACAATGAGCAGTTCTTC | CASRRTGGAYNEQFF | - | TRBD1 | TRBJ2-1 | TRBV6-5
TGTGCCAGCAGCTTAACAGGGGGGGCCTACGAGCAGTACTTC | CASSLTGGAYEQYF | - | - | TRBJ2-7 | TRBV7-6
TGTGCCAGCACCGTCCCCCTCAATGAGCAGTTCTTC | CASTVPLNEQFF | - | - | TRBJ2-1 | TRBV7-2
TGTGCCAGCAGCCGGACAGGCACAGATACGCAGTATTTT | CASSRTGTDTQYF | once | - | TRBJ2-3 | TRBV4-2
TGTGCCAGCAGCGTATTAGCGGGAGGGTTCACAGATACGCAGTATTTT | CASSVLAGGFTDTQYF | - | TRBD2 | TRBJ2-3 | TRBV9
TGTGCCAGCAGTGACCGGGCAGGGGCAGGGAACAATGAGCAGTTCTTC | CASSDRAGAGNNEQFF | - | - | TRBJ2-1 | TRBV6-4
TGTGCCAGCAGGTCCGGGACAGGGCATGAAAAACTGTTTTTT | CASRSGTGHEKLFF | - | TRBD1 | TRBJ1-4 | TRBV6-6
TGTGCCAGCAGCAAAAATGGACAGTTGAACACTGAAGCTTTCTTT | CASSKNGQLNTEAFF | - | - | TRBJ1-1 | TRBV7-3
TGTGCCAGCAGCCAAACCGGGACTAGCGGGGGCGGCAACATTCAGTACTTC | CASSQTGTSGGGNIQYF | once | TRBD2 | TRBJ2-4 | TRBV4-2
TGTGCCAGCAGTACCAGGTACCAAGAGACCCAGTACTTC | CASSTRYQETQYF | - | - | TRBJ2-5 | TRBV6-5
TGTGCCAGCAGCCAAGATCGAGGGACTAGCGGGGGGGGCACAGATACGCAGTATTTT | CASSQDRGTSGGGTDTQYF | - | TRBD2 | TRBJ2-3 | TRBV4-2
TGTGCCAGCAGGGAAGGGACAGGGCGAGGGGAAAAACTGTTTTTT | CASREGTGRGEKLFF | - | TRBD1 | TRBJ1-4 | TRBV2
TGTGCCAGCAGAGCCACTAGCGGCGAGCAGTACTTC | CASRATSGEQYF | - | TRBD2 | TRBJ2-7 | TRBV6-1
TGCGCCAGCAGTCACTTTCGAGGGACAGGGGATCGGCGGGAGCTGTTTTTT | CASSHFRGTGDRRELFF | - | TRBD1 | TRBJ2-2 | TRBV10-1
TGTGCCAGCAGCCTAACTAGGACTTCAGTTAGAAACACCATATATTTT | CASSLTRTSVRNTIYF | - | - | TRBJ1-3 | TRBV4-2
TGTGCCAGCAGTGACGGCAGGGCTCAACCGCCCCTCCACTTT | CASSDGRAQPPLHF | - | - | TRBJ1-6 | TRBV2
TGTGCCAGCAGTGAACGGGGACAGGGCGCCTTAGACGGCTACACCTTC | CASSERGQGALDGYTF | once | TRBD1 | TRBJ1-2 | TRBV6-1
TGTGCCAGCAGCTTTAGTCCGACAGGGACCGCCGGAAACACCATATATTTT | CASSFSPTGTAGNTIYF | - | TRBD1 | TRBJ1-3 | TRBV7-2
TGTGCCAGCAGCTTCCGGGACAGGGGGCCTAATGAGCAGTTCTTC | CASSFRDRGPNEQFF | few | TRBD1 | TRBJ2-1 | TRBV11-2
TGCGCCAGCAGCCAAGATCGGGATACTAGCGTGCTTTCCTACGAGCAGTACTTC | CASSQDRDTSVLSYEQYF | - | TRBD2 | TRBJ2-7 | TRBV4-1
TGTGCCAGCAGCTTTAATGAAGAGACCCAGTACTTC | CASSFNEETQYF | - | - | TRBJ2-5 | TRBV7-9
TGCGCCAGCAGCCAAGATGGGCTAGCGGGGATCAACACCGGGGAGCTGTTTTTT | CASSQDGLAGINTGELFF | - | TRBD2 | TRBJ2-2 | TRBV4-3
TGTGCCAGCAGCGGTAGCGGCAGCACAGATACGCAGTATTTT | CASSGSGSTDTQYF | - | - | TRBJ2-3 | TRBV7-3
TGCAGTTTTCAGGGGAACACTGAAGCTTTCTTT | CSFQGNTEAFF | - | - | TRBJ1-1 | TRBV20-1
TGTGCCAGTAGTATTACCGGAGCCTCCCTCCACTTT | CASSITGASLHF | once | - | TRBJ1-6 | TRBV19
TGCGCCAGCAGTCAAGACCCGAAGACAGGGATTTGTGGAAACACCATATATTTT | CASSQDPKTGICGNTIYF | - | TRBD1 | TRBJ1-3 | TRBV23-1
TGTGCCATTCATCAACCCCAAGCGGGACTCAACAATGAGCAGTTCTTC | CAIHQPQAGLNNEQFF | - | TRBD2 | TRBJ2-1 | TRBV15
TGTGCCAGCCATACCCAGCGGGGAGGCTCCTACAATGAGCAGTTCTTC | CASHTQRGGSYNEQFF | - | TRBD2 | TRBJ2-1 | TRBV18
TGTGCCAGTAGAGAAACGGGACAGGGACCCGGCTACACCTTC | CASRETGQGPGYTF | - | TRBD1 | TRBJ1-2 | TRBV19
TGTGCCATTACCGCCGACGGAGCGGACGAAAAACTGTTTTTT | CAITADGADEKLFF | few | - | TRBJ1-4 | TRBV6-1